The source of this TCR beta chain is a study of blood T cell repertoires in COVID-19. CDR1 is MNHNY and CDR2 is SVGAGI in the germline V gene (reference sequence). Trimming cost V 5 bases and J 8 bases; bases outside gene matches: 8. The CDR3 is 14 residues long. This clone appeared a single time. Produced via immunoSEQ multiplex PCR; TCRdb's table is partial and in-frame only. The sample lists about 99,000 clones; roughly 80% were seen once. The gene calls are TRBV6-6 and TRBJ2-3; 9 bases line up with TRBD1. This TCR came from a man at least 80 years old with COVID-19, enrolled during active disease. The sample consisted of peripheral blood. The CDR3 region has the DNA TGTGCCAGCAGTCTCCAGACAGGGGGAGCTACGCAGTATTTT. This gives the protein CASSLQTGGATQYF.